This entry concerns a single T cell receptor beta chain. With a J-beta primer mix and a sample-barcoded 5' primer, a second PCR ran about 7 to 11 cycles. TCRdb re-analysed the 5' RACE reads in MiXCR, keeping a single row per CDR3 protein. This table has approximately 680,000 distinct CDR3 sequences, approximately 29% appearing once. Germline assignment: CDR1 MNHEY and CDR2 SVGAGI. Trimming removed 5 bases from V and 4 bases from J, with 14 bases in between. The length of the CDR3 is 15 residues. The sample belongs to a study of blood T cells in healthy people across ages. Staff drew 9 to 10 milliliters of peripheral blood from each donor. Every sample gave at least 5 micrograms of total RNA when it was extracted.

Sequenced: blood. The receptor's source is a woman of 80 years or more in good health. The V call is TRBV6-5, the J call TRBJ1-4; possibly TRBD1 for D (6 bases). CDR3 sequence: CASSLGGANNEKLFF. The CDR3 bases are TGTGCCAGCAGTCTTGGGGGCGCTAATAATGAAAAACTGTTTTTT.